These 26 T cell receptor beta chains originate from one sample sequenced in a study of blood T cell repertoires in COVID-19. The method was immunoSEQ multiplex PCR; TCRdb's version includes in-frame clones alone and lacks a portion of them. The table has some 200,000 clones, 80% to 85% seen once. The sample comprised peripheral blood. These receptors came from an elderly woman with COVID-19, enrolled during active disease.

V usage is TRBV5-6 and J usage is TRBJ1-2, with 7 bases identical to TRBD1. V dropped 4 bases and J dropped 8; count of bases not matched to a gene: 5. Looked up from germline, CDR1 is SGHDT and CDR2 is YYEEEE. This CDR3 comprises 12 residues. The CDR3 reads CASSTRDRGYTF. The CDR3 DNA sequence: TGTGCCAGCAGCACAAGGGACAGAGGCTACACCTTC. Based on the CDR3 plus reference TRBV5-6 and TRBJ1-2, the full variable domain is DAGVTQSPTHLIKTRGQQVTLRCSPKSGHDTVSWYQQALGQGPQFIFQYYEEEERQRGNFPDRFSGHQFPNYSSELNVNALLLGDSALYLCASSTRDRGYTFGSGTRLTVV.

V and J are TRBV24-1 and TRBJ2-1, with TRBD1 matching over 9 bases. V gave up 3 bases and J gave up 4 bases; unmatched junction bases: 3. This CDR3 region has 15 residues. Germline CDR1 is KGHDR and CDR2 is SFDVKD. This CDR3 is CATSDPGTGYNEQFF. For the CDR3, the DNA is TGTGCCACCAGTGATCCCGGGACAGGGTACAATGAGCAGTTCTTC.

The CDR3 loop is CAISESLARGGTEAFF. CDR3 DNA sequence: TGTGCCATCAGTGAGTCTCTCGCCCGAGGAGGAACTGAAGCTTTCTTT. V usage is TRBV10-3 and J usage is TRBJ1-1, with D uncertain. The length of the CDR3 is 16 residues. Germline CDR1 reads ENHRY; CDR2 reads SYGVKD. V was clipped by 0 bases and J by 5 bases, with 16 bases between them.

The chain carries TRBV19 and TRBJ2-5; 8 bases are shared with TRBD1. With V trimmed by 4 bases and J by 5 bases, 6 bases remained unmatched. Germline CDR1 and CDR2: LNHDA and SQIVND (reference sequence). This CDR3 comprises 14 residues. The CDR3 loop reads CASSTRTGSETQYF. The CDR3 DNA follows: TGTGCCAGTAGTACAAGGACAGGGTCGGAGACCCAGTACTTC.

This clone was seen a few times. The V gene is TRBV27, the J gene TRBJ1-6; the D gene is possibly TRBD1 (6 bases). The germline CDR1 and CDR2 sequences are MNHEY and SMNVEV (reference sequence). The CDR3 sequence is 15 residues long. Trimming removed 2 bases at V and 7 bases at J, with 12 bases between. The CDR3 DNA follows: TGTGCCAGCAGTTTAAAGGACAGATGGAATTCACCCCTCCACTTT. This sequence encodes CASSLKDRWNSPLHF.

The CDR3 sequence is CASSRQVNTEAFF. CDR3 in DNA: TGTGCCAGCAGCAGACAAGTGAACACTGAAGCTTTCTTT. J is TRBJ1-1 and V is TRBV27, with D unclear. CDR1 is MNHEY, CDR2 SMNVEV, per germline (reference sequence). The CDR3 has 13 residues. The V gene lost 6 bases and the J gene lost 0 bases, with 8 bases spanning the gap.

This chain links TRBV9 with TRBJ1-2, with 8 bases matching TRBD1. The germline V gene has CDR1 SGDLS and CDR2 YYNGEE. This CDR3 has 15 amino acids. V lost 1 base and J lost 4; bases outside the gene matches: 6. CDR3 residues: CASSVYSGGTYGYTF. The DNA of the CDR3 is TGTGCCAGCAGCGTATACTCAGGGGGCACCTATGGCTACACCTTC. The whole variable domain, remainder taken from reference TRBV9 and TRBJ1-2, is DSGVTQTPKHLITATGQRVTLRCSPRSGDLSVYWYQQSLDQGLQFLIQYYNGEERAKGNILERFSAQQFPDLHSELNLSSLELGDSALYFCASSVYSGGTYGYTFGSGTRLTVV.

V gene TRBV9 combines with J gene TRBJ1-1; D gene uncertain. There are 15 residues in the CDR3. Germline values: CDR1 SGDLS, CDR2 YYNGEE. Deletions cut 4 bases from V and 0 bases from J, with 13 bases between. This chain's CDR3 is CASSRSGAMNTEAFF. The CDR3 DNA follows: TGTGCCAGCAGCCGCAGCGGAGCTATGAACACTGAAGCTTTCTTT.

The chain combines TRBV7-2 with TRBJ1-1; D not resolved. Germline V gene lookup returns CDR1 SGHTA and CDR2 FQGNSA. V gave up 5 bases and J gave up 8 bases, with 12 bases separating them. CDR3 length equals 12 residues. The CDR3 DNA reads as TGTGCCAGCAGCCCTGAGGGATTGGAAGCTTTCTTT. Protein: CASSPEGLEAFF.

This chain connects TRBV3-1 (or the pseudogene TRBV3-2) to TRBJ1-1; perhaps TRBD1 as D (5 bases). Per the germline V gene, CDR1 is LGHDT and CDR2 is YNNKEL (reference sequence). CDR3 size: 14 residues. V lost 3 bases to trimming and J lost 5 bases, with 13 bases between them. The CDR3 region has the DNA TGTGCCAGCAGCCACGGAGGGGCACAGACTGAAGCTTTCTTT. It yields the protein CASSHGGAQTEAFF.

In its sample, this clone was seen a few times. This chain joins TRBV2 and TRBJ2-3; 9 bases are shared with TRBD1. With 7 bases clipped from V and 5 bases from J, the junction kept 7 bases outside the gene matches. CDR1 is SNHLY and CDR2 is FYNNEI in the germline V gene. The CDR3 sequence is 14 residues long. The CDR3 region is CASTLQGAGDTQYF. The CDR3 DNA is TGTGCCAGCACCCTACAGGGGGCGGGAGATACGCAGTATTTT.

V gene TRBV7-3 combines with J gene TRBJ2-7; 10 nucleotides line up with TRBD1. This CDR3 spans 14 amino acids. The germline V gene encodes CDR1 SGHTA and CDR2 FQGTGA. Trimming at V came to 5 bases and at J to 6 bases, leaving 7 bases not matched to a gene. The CDR3 DNA is TGTGCCAGCAGCCCGGACAGGGGGAATGGCGAGCAGTACTTC. Amino acid sequence: CASSPDRGNGEQYF.

The rearrangement uses TRBV5-4 and TRBJ2-2; 12 bases map to TRBD2. The ends lost 4 bases at V and 5 bases at J; junction bases unmatched: 3. The CDR3 consists of 15 residues. Looked up from germline, CDR1 is SGHNT and CDR2 is YYREEE (reference sequence). This CDR3 is CASSPTSGGTGELFF. The CDR3 DNA sequence: TGTGCCAGCAGCCCTACTAGCGGGGGGACCGGGGAGCTGTTTTTT. Looking up the rest from reference TRBV5-4 and TRBJ2-2 gives the full variable domain: ETGVTQSPTHLIKTRGQQVTLRCSSQSGHNTVSWYQQALGQGPQFIFQYYREEENGRGNFPPRFSGLQFPNYSSELNVNALELDDSALYLCASSPTSGGTGELFFGEGSRLTVL.

The rearrangement uses TRBV18 and TRBJ1-2; TRBD1 aligns across 7 bases. The CDR3 totals 16 residues. V lost 3 bases and J lost 0; bases outside the gene matches: 7. Per the germline V gene, CDR1 is KGHSH and CDR2 is LQKENI. The CDR3, as DNA: TGTGCCAGCTCACCCTTTGGGACAGATCCTAACTATGGCTACACCTTC. Its protein product is CASSPFGTDPNYGYTF.

The V call is TRBV4-1, the J call TRBJ2-7; 7 bases line up with TRBD2. This CDR3 has 17 amino acids. Germline V gene lookup returns CDR1 MGHRA and CDR2 YSYEKL. J lost 7 bases, V lost 3 bases, and 18 bases had no gene match. The DNA of the CDR3 is TGCGCCAGCAGCCAGGATCCGGGGGAAGCGGGGACGGGGGAGCAGTACTTC. Translation gives CASSQDPGEAGTGEQYF.

The chain is built from TRBV6-6 and TRBJ2-7; 7 nucleotides match TRBD1. This CDR3 comprises 13 residues. CDR1 is MNHNY and CDR2 is SVGAGI in the germline V gene (reference sequence). V dropped 2 bases and J dropped 5; count of bases not matched to a gene: 3. CDR3 DNA sequence: TGTGCCAGCAGTTACGGGACAGCCAACGAGCAGTACTTC. This translates into CASSYGTANEQYF.

This clone was counted once. The genes are TRBV9 and TRBJ1-1; the match to TRBD1 covers 10 bases. Germline CDR1 SGDLS, CDR2 YYNGEE. V lost 4 bases and J lost 4; bases outside the gene matches: 4. CDR3 size: 14 residues. This CDR3 is CASSTRDRGTEAFF. In nucleotides, the CDR3 is TGTGCCAGCAGCACCAGGGACAGGGGCACTGAAGCTTTCTTT.

The chain carries TRBV3-1 (or the pseudogene TRBV3-2) and TRBJ1-4; perhaps TRBD1 as D (6 bases). Germline V gene lookup returns CDR1 LGHDT and CDR2 YNNKEL (reference sequence). This CDR3 region has 18 residues. V was shortened by 1 base and J by 1 base, with 16 bases between the two germline ends. The CDR3 nucleotides read TGTGCCAGCAGCCAAGGTACAGGGACCCTGCTAACTAATGAAAAACTGTTTTTT. It translates to CASSQGTGTLLTNEKLFF.

This rearrangement joins TRBV27 to TRBJ1-5; D is undetermined. Germline CDR1 MNHEY, CDR2 SMNVEV (reference sequence). The CDR3 is 16 residues long. Trimming left V 4 bases short and J 0 bases short, with 13 bases between. The CDR3 sequence is CASSWSGVYSNQPQHF. The CDR3 coding sequence is TGTGCCAGCAGTTGGTCAGGCGTTTATAGCAATCAGCCCCAGCATTTT.

The V and J genes are TRBV19 and TRBJ1-2, with 9 bases aligning to TRBD1. V shed 5 bases, J shed 8 bases, and the junction held 6 bases outside the gene matches. The CDR3 has 13 amino acids. Germline V lookup: CDR1 LNHDA, CDR2 SQIVND (reference sequence). CDR3 amino acids: CASSGTGQRGYTF. The DNA of the CDR3 is TGTGCCAGTAGTGGGACAGGGCAAAGAGGCTACACCTTC.

V is TRBV21-1 and J is TRBJ1-1; TRBD1, the table's D call, lacks a check against the DNA. TRBV21-1 constitutes a pseudogene. CDR3 size: 16 residues. CDR3 in amino acids: CASSKGRKGSNTEAFF. Here the CDR3 DNA reads TGTGCCAGCAGCAAAGGTAGGAAGGGGTCTAACACTGAAGCTTTCTTT.

V is TRBV30 and J is TRBJ2-7; perhaps TRBD2 as D (5 bases). The V end was cut by 0 bases, the J end by 7 bases, with 19 bases between. Germline CDR1 is GTSNPN and CDR2 is SVGIG (reference sequence). The CDR3 is 15 amino acids. The CDR3 reads CAWSVLNPGRGEQYF. For the CDR3, the DNA is TGTGCCTGGAGTGTACTTAATCCGGGGAGAGGAGAGCAGTACTTC.

The chain is built from TRBV28 and TRBJ2-6; 10 nucleotides line up with TRBD1. V shed 7 bases, J shed 2 bases, and the junction held 2 bases outside the gene matches. The CDR3 has 15 residues. CDR1 and CDR2 (germline): MDHEN, SYDVKM. The CDR3 DNA is TGTGCCAGCACGACAGGGGGCACTGGGGCCAACGTCCTGACTTTC. Translating it yields CASTTGGTGANVLTF.

The chain has TRBV20-1 and TRBJ2-5; TRBD2 might be the D (6 bases). Germline V CDR1 and CDR2: DFQATT, SNEGSKA (reference sequence). V lost 4 bases and J 4 bases, leaving 7 bases between the germline ends. This CDR3 is 11 amino acids long. This chain's CDR3 is CSAKRVETQYF. The CDR3 DNA reads as TGCAGTGCTAAGCGGGTAGAGACCCAGTACTTC.

V gene TRBV28 combines with J gene TRBJ2-5; 7 positions match TRBD2. V shed 6 bases, J shed 1 base, and the junction held 8 bases outside the gene matches. The CDR3 loop spans 15 amino acids. Germline assignment: CDR1 MDHEN and CDR2 SYDVKM. CDR3 region: CASSSSGRAQETQYF. The DNA of the CDR3 is TGTGCCAGCAGCTCCTCGGGGAGGGCCCAAGAGACCCAGTACTTC.

This chain joins TRBV27 and TRBJ1-1; no definite D call. V dropped 4 bases and J dropped 1 base, with 7 bases sitting between them. The CDR3 has 13 amino acids. Germline CDR1 reads MNHEY; CDR2 reads SMNVEV (reference sequence). CDR3 region: CASSSVGNTEAFF. CDR3 DNA sequence: TGTGCCAGCAGTTCGGTCGGGAACACTGAAGCTTTCTTT.